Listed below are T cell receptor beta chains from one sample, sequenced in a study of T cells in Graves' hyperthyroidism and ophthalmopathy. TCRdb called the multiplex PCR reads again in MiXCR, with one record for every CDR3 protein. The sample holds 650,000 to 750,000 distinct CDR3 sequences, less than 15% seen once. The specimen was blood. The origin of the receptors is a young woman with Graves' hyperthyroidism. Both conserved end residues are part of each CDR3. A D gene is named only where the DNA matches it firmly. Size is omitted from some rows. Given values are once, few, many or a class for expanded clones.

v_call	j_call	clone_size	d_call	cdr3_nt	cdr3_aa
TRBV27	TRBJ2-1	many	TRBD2	TGTGCCAGCAGTTACTTAGCGGGAGAGCAGTTCTTC	CASSYLAGEQFF
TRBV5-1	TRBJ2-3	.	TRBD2	TGCGCCAGCAGCTTAGGGCGGGAGGGCTGGTCCGATACGCAGTATTTT	CASSLGREGWSDTQYF
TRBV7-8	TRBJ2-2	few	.	TGTGCCAGCAGCTTAGTACAGCGATGGGTGGCCGGGGAGCTGTTTTTT	CASSLVQRWVAGELFF
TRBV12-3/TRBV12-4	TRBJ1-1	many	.	TGTGCCAGCAGTTTCGGGGAGAACAAGAACACTGAAGCTTTCTTT	CASSFGENKNTEAFF
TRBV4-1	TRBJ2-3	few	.	TGCGCCAGCAGCCAAGCATTTGAGGGAGATACGCAGTATTTT	CASSQAFEGDTQYF
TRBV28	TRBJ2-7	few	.	TGTGCCAGCAGTTATCCTAACTCCGAGCAGTACTTC	CASSYPNSEQYF
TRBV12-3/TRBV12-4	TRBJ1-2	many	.	TGTGCCAGCAGTCCACTCTCTTGGGGAATCAACTATGGCTACACCTTC	CASSPLSWGINYGYTF
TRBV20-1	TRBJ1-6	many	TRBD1	TGCAGTGCAAGGACAGGCGCAGAGTCACCCCTCCACTTT	CSARTGAESPLHF
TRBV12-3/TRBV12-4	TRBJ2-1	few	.	TGTGCCAGCAGTTTAGGCGTCGGGCAGTTCTTC	CASSLGVGQFF
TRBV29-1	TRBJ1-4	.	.	TGCAGCGTTGCGCCAGCTAATGAAAAACTGTTTTTT	CSVAPANEKLFF
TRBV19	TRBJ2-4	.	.	TGTGCCAGTAGTGCGTCACAGGGCAACATTCAGTACTTC	CASSASQGNIQYF
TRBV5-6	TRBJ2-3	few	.	TGTGCCAGCAGCTTGGGTCAGTTTAACACAGATACGCAGTATTTT	CASSLGQFNTDTQYF
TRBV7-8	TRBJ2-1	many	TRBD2	TGTGCCAGCAGCCCTCTGGGCGGGAGTCGCAATGAGCAGTTCTTC	CASSPLGGSRNEQFF
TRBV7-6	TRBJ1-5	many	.	TGTGCCAGCAGCTTATTTTCGGGGGGCGCGGATAGCAATCAGCCCCAGCATTTT	CASSLFSGGADSNQPQHF
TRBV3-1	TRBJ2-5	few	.	TGTGCCAGCAGCCAAAGCTCTCGCACTTCCAACTTC	CASSQSSRTSNF
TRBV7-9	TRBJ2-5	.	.	TGTGCCAGCAGCTCGGGGCGTCAAGAGACCCAGTACTTC	CASSSGRQETQYF
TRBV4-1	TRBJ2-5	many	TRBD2	TGCGCCAGCATGAGGAGTAGCGGGATTTCGGAGACCCAGTACTTC	CASMRSSGISETQYF
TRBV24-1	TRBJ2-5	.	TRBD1	TGTGCCACCAGTGATCCGGGACAGGGGACCCAGTACTTC	CATSDPGQGTQYF
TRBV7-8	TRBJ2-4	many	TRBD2	TGTGCCAGCAGCTTAGTTCGAGCGGGGTCCAAAAACATTCAGTACTTC	CASSLVRAGSKNIQYF
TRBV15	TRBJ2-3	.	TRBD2	TGTGCCACCAGCAGAGGGTTAGGCGGGAGGGGAGATACGCAGTATTTT	CATSRGLGGRGDTQYF
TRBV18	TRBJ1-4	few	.	TGTGCCAGCTCCCACAGGAGTGGCACTAATGAAAAACTGTTTTTT	CASSHRSGTNEKLFF
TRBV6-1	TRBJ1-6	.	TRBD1	TGTGCCAGCAGTCGACAGGGGGTGGAGAATTCACCCCTCCACTTT	CASSRQGVENSPLHF
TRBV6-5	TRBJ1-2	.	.	TGTGCCAGCAGTTACTCCCCTACTCCCCTGGGTGGCTACACCTTC	CASSYSPTPLGGYTF
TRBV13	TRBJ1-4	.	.	TGTGCCAGCAGCTTCACAGGGGAAAAACTGTTTTTT	CASSFTGEKLFF
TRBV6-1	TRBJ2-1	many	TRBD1	TGTGCCAGCATAGGGACAGGACGCTCCTACAATGAGCAGTTCTTC	CASIGTGRSYNEQFF
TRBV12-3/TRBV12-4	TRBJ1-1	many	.	TGTGCCAGCAGATCCGACACTGAAGCTTTCTTT	CASRSDTEAFF